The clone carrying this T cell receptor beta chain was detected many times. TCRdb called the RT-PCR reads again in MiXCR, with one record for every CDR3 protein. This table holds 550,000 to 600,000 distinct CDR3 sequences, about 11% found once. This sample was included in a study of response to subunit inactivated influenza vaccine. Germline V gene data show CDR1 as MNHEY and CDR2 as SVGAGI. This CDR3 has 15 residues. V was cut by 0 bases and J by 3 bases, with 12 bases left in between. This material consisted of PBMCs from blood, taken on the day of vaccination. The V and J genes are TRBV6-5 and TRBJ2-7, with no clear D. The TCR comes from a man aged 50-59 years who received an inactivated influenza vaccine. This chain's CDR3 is CASSYSGNGDYEQYF. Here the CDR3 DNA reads TGTGCCAGCAGTTACTCGGGGAATGGGGACTACGAGCAGTACTTC.